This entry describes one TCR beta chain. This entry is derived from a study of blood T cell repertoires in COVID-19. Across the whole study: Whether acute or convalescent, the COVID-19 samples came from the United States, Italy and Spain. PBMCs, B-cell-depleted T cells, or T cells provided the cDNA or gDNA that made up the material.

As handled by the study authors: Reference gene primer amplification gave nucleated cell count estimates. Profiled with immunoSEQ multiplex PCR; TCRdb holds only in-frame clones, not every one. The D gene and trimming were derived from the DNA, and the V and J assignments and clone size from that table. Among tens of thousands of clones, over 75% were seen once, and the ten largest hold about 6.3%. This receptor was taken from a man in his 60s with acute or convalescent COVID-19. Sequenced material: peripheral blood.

Here the CDR3 DNA reads TGTGCCAGCAGTGATTTCACAGGGGAAGAGACCCAGTACTTC. This encodes CASSDFTGEETQYF. The chain uses TRBV27 and TRBJ2-5, with 7 bases aligning to TRBD1. Germline V gene data show CDR1 as MNHEY and CDR2 as SMNVEV (reference sequence). V was pared by 5 bases and J by 3 bases, with 6 bases of the junction left unmatched. The CDR3 extends over 14 amino acids.